The 30 T cell receptor beta chains listed next were all sequenced from one sample in a study of blood T cell repertoires in COVID-19. TCRdb's copy holds only in-frame clones and misses some; the assay was immunoSEQ multiplex PCR. The sample carries around 300,000 clones, approximately 89% recorded once. The sample consisted of PBMCs or T cells enriched from blood (not recorded which). These receptors were taken from a woman aged 60-75 years who had recovered from COVID-19.

This clone has a single count. The chain carries TRBV28 and TRBJ1-1; D might be TRBD1 (5 bases). Germline CDR1 MDHEN, CDR2 SYDVKM. The CDR3 is made up of 15 amino acids. Trimming left V 10 bases short and J 1 base short, with 19 bases between. The CDR3 bases are TGTGCCACTAAAGGGGCAGGCGCCAGGAACACTGAAGCTTTCTTT. Amino acid sequence: CATKGAGARNTEAFF.

This rearrangement joins TRBV5-8 to TRBJ2-1; no firm D call. CDR3 length equals 12 residues. Trimming took off 4 bases at V and 6 bases at J, with 8 bases between the two ends. CDR1 is SGHTS, CDR2 YDEGEE, per germline. The CDR3 DNA reads as TGTGCCAGCAGCCGTCTCCGCAATGAGCAGTTCTTC. The encoded protein is CASSRLRNEQFF.

V is TRBV10-2 and J is TRBJ1-5; 7 bases map to TRBD1. V lost 3 bases to trimming and J lost 4 bases; unmatched junction nucleotides: 3. Germline values: CDR1 WSHSY, CDR2 SAAADI. This CDR3 has 14 amino acids. This CDR3 reads CASSDQTGNQPQHF. The CDR3 bases are TGCGCCAGCAGTGACCAGACAGGGAATCAGCCCCAGCATTTT.

V is TRBV5-1 and J is TRBJ2-7; 7 nucleotides line up with TRBD2. The germline V gene has CDR1 SGHRS and CDR2 YFSETQ. This CDR3 has 14 residues. Germline trimming cut 1 base from V and 5 bases from J; bases unmatched to any gene: 6. CDR3 in DNA: TGCGCCAGCAGCTTGTGGGCGGGAGAAGACGAGCAGTACTTC. Amino acid sequence: CASSLWAGEDEQYF.

The CDR3 coding sequence is TGCAGCGCCCGGGACAGGGTTGGCTACACCTTC. Protein product: CSARDRVGYTF. The V call is TRBV29-1, the J call TRBJ1-2, with TRBD1 matching over 9 bases. V dropped 7 bases and J dropped 7; count of bases not matched to a gene: 4. Per germline, CDR1 SQVTM and CDR2 ANQGSEA. The CDR3 has 11 residues. Full variable domain (remainder filled in from reference TRBV29-1 and TRBJ1-2): SAVISQKPSRDICQRGTSLTIQCQVDSQVTMMFWYRQQPGQSLTLIATANQGSEATYESGFVIDKFPISRPNLTFSTLTVSNMSPEDSSIYLCSARDRVGYTFGSGTRLTVV.

This chain joins TRBV18 and TRBJ1-2; tentative D call: TRBD1 (6 bases). Deletions cut 2 bases from V and 5 bases from J, with 15 bases between. CDR1 and CDR2 from the germline V gene are KGHSH and LQKENI. This CDR3 is 15 amino acids long. CDR3 loop: CASSPGTPDLYGYTF. The CDR3 DNA sequence: TGTGCCAGCTCACCAGGGACACCTGACTTGTATGGCTACACCTTC.

The V gene is TRBV5-1, the J gene TRBJ1-1; D is unclear. Trimming took off 2 bases at V and 6 bases at J, with 11 bases between the two ends. The CDR3 has 13 amino acids. Germline CDR1 SGHRS, CDR2 YFSETQ. Here the CDR3 DNA reads TGCGCCAGCAGCTTAGGCGCGGGTGCTGAAGCTTTCTTT. Protein: CASSLGAGAEAFF.

J is TRBJ1-2 and V is TRBV10-1; TRBD1 matches 8 bases. This CDR3 comprises 15 residues. Germline V gene sequence: CDR1 WNHNN, CDR2 SYGVQD (reference sequence). Trimming cost V 6 bases and J 8 bases; bases outside gene matches: 14. CDR3 loop: CASSLSRTGPSGYTF. The DNA for the CDR3 is TGCGCCAGCAGCCTTTCTAGGACAGGGCCATCCGGCTACACCTTC.

The table lists this clone with a few counts. V and J are TRBV27 and TRBJ1-5; D possibly corresponds to TRBD1 (5 bases). This CDR3 spans 13 amino acids. The germline V and J ends were trimmed by 3 bases and 7 bases, with 10 bases remaining between them. CDR1 and CDR2 (germline): MNHEY, SMNVEV (reference sequence). This chain's CDR3 is CASSFIAGQPQHF. In DNA, the CDR3 is TGTGCCAGCAGTTTCATAGCAGGGCAGCCCCAGCATTTT.

The rearrangement uses TRBV7-2 and TRBJ1-3; the D gene is possibly TRBD1 (6 bases). The CDR3 covers 15 residues. Per the germline V gene, CDR1 is SGHTA and CDR2 is FQGNSA. V lost 4 bases and J 8 bases, leaving 18 bases between the germline ends. The DNA for the CDR3 is TGTGCCAGCAGCTCGGGGGCGCGAGGGAGGGACACCATATATTTT. Protein product: CASSSGARGRDTIYF.

This clone was counted a single time. The chain carries TRBV5-8 and TRBJ1-2; TRBD1 aligns across 10 bases. V shed 3 bases, J shed 4 bases, and the junction held 6 bases outside the gene matches. Germline V CDR1 and CDR2: SGHTS, YDEGEE. This CDR3 spans 15 amino acids. The DNA of the CDR3 is TGTGCCAGCAGCTCACGGACAGGGGGAACCTATGGCTACACCTTC. It yields the protein CASSSRTGGTYGYTF.

V is TRBV6-5 and J is TRBJ1-2; D gene ambiguous. Trimming took off 0 bases at V and 4 bases at J, with 9 bases between the two ends. CDR1 is MNHEY, CDR2 SVGAGI, per germline. This CDR3 region has 14 residues. The CDR3 DNA follows: TGTGCCAGCAGTTACTCGCGAAGCCCCTATGGCTACACCTTC. It specifies CASSYSRSPYGYTF.

This chain uses TRBV4-1 with TRBJ2-5, with 11 nucleotides matching TRBD1. V trimming: 2 bases; J trimming: 5 bases; junction bases outside the gene matches: 10. CDR1 is MGHRA and CDR2 is YSYEKL in the germline V gene. This CDR3 has 17 amino acids. CDR3 sequence reads: CASSQRAIRDRGETQYF. Written as DNA, the CDR3 is TGCGCCAGCAGCCAAAGGGCCATCCGGGACAGGGGGGAGACCCAGTACTTC.

This sequence joins TRBV21-1 and TRBJ1-1; the table's D gene call, TRBD1, was not cross checked with the DNA. TRBV21-1 corresponds to a pseudogene. The CDR3 spans 14 residues. The CDR3 DNA is TGTGCCAGCAGCAGAACAGTGCAGAACACTGAAGCTTTCTTT. Amino acids: CASSRTVQNTEAFF.

The gene calls are TRBV5-1 and TRBJ2-7, with TRBD1 as a possible D gene (5 bases). Germline CDR1 SGHRS, CDR2 YFSETQ. Between the trimmed V and J ends, which lost 7 bases and 2 bases, there was a span of 16 bases. The CDR3 consists of 14 residues. The CDR3 loop is CASRPGQSAYEQYF. CDR3 nucleotides: TGCGCCAGCCGTCCCGGACAATCTGCCTACGAGCAGTACTTC.

This chain links TRBV27 with TRBJ2-5; D is possibly TRBD1 (5 bases). Trimming removed 4 bases at V and 5 bases at J, with 17 bases between. The CDR3 loop spans 15 amino acids. CDR1 and CDR2 (germline): MNHEY, SMNVEV (reference sequence). Here the CDR3 reads CASSWQGREGETQYF. CDR3 DNA sequence: TGTGCCAGCAGTTGGCAGGGCCGTGAAGGGGAGACCCAGTACTTC.

This chain links TRBV21-1 with TRBJ2-4; the listed D gene, TRBD1, was not tested against the DNA. TRBV21-1 is given as a pseudogene. This CDR3 has 17 amino acids. CDR3 in amino acids: CASSKPGQILAKNIQYF. CDR3 nucleotide sequence: TGTGCCAGCAGCAAACCGGGACAGATCTTAGCCAAAAACATTCAGTACTTC.

The rearrangement uses TRBV6-5 and TRBJ2-3; TRBD2 agrees at 8 bases. Germline V lookup: CDR1 MNHEY, CDR2 SVGAGI. Trimming cost V 7 bases and J 2 bases; bases outside gene matches: 5. This CDR3 spans 14 amino acids. CDR3 sequence (DNA): TGTGCCAGCACCCGGGGGGGCCACACAGATACGCAGTATTTT. The encoded protein is CASTRGGHTDTQYF.

The chain employs TRBV24-1 and TRBJ2-1; D is perhaps TRBD2 (5 bases). Trimming left V 3 bases short and J 3 bases short, with 14 bases between. From germline, CDR1 is KGHDR and CDR2 SFDVKD. The CDR3 runs to 16 residues. DNA of the CDR3: TGTGCCACCAGTGATCGCGCTAGCCGGTTCTACAATGAGCAGTTCTTC. Its translation: CATSDRASRFYNEQFF.

The chain joins TRBV6-5 to TRBJ1-5; D unclear. V was pared by 6 bases and J by 0 bases, with 12 bases between. This CDR3 has 15 amino acids. In germline, CDR1 is MNHEY, CDR2 SVGAGI. For the CDR3, the DNA is TGTGCCAGCAGCCCACGGGTAAATAGCAATCAGCCCCAGCATTTT. This gives the protein CASSPRVNSNQPQHF.

The chain combines TRBV27 with TRBJ1-1; perhaps TRBD1 as D (5 bases). Germline assignment: CDR1 MNHEY and CDR2 SMNVEV (reference sequence). With 7 bases removed from V and 4 bases from J, the gap between germline ends came to 13 bases. The CDR3 loop spans 13 amino acids. CDR3 protein: CASTLYRGTEAFF. CDR3 nucleotides: TGTGCCAGCACCCTATATAGGGGCACTGAAGCTTTCTTT.

V usage is TRBV7-8 and J usage is TRBJ2-4, with a weak D call TRBD1 (5 bases). V was cut by 5 bases and J by 0 bases, with 17 bases left in between. Looked up from germline, CDR1 is SGHVS and CDR2 is FQNEAQ. The CDR3 sequence is 17 residues long. The CDR3 sequence is CASSQSTDRQAKNIQYF. CDR3 sequence (DNA): TGTGCCAGCAGCCAGAGTACCGACAGACAAGCCAAAAACATTCAGTACTTC.

V gene TRBV7-6 combines with J gene TRBJ2-3, with a tentative D call TRBD1 (7 bases). CDR1 and CDR2 from the germline V gene are SGHVS and FNYEAQ. V shed 1 base and J shed 8 bases, with 19 bases lying between them. This CDR3 region has 16 residues. The CDR3 loop is CASSLGYRGGVGTQYF. As DNA, the CDR3 is TGTGCCAGCAGCTTAGGGTACAGGGGAGGAGTGGGTACGCAGTATTTT.

This chain uses TRBV28 with TRBJ1-5; no clear D gene. V dropped 7 bases and J dropped 2 bases, with 9 bases sitting between them. Germline V gene lookup returns CDR1 MDHEN and CDR2 SYDVKM. This CDR3 has 13 residues. The CDR3 sequence: CASTETGNQPQHF. The CDR3 DNA is TGTGCCAGCACGGAGACTGGCAATCAGCCCCAGCATTTT.

V is TRBV11-3 and J is TRBJ1-1; D might be TRBD1 (5 bases). Germline loops: CDR1 SGHNT, CDR2 YENEEA. Trimming removed 1 base from V and 4 bases from J, with 10 bases in between. The CDR3 length is 14 residues. CDR3 residues: CASSLGGRTTEAFF. The DNA of the CDR3 is TGTGCCAGCAGCTTAGGGGGCCGCACCACTGAAGCTTTCTTT.

This chain uses TRBV5-4 with TRBJ2-7; D is possibly TRBD1 (6 bases). From germline, CDR1 is SGHNT and CDR2 YYREEE (reference sequence). V lost 6 bases, J lost 6 bases, and 31 bases lay in between. The length of the CDR3 is 18 residues. The CDR3 protein is CASTSGLEGRGNSGEQYF. The CDR3 nucleotides read TGTGCCAGCACCTCAGGGCTAGAGGGCAGGGGTAATTCCGGCGAGCAGTACTTC.

V usage is TRBV19 and J usage is TRBJ1-2; D unresolved. V lost 2 bases to trimming and J lost 8 bases, with 15 bases between them. The CDR3 loop spans 14 amino acids. Germline CDR1 and CDR2: LNHDA and SQIVND (reference sequence). CDR3 region: CASSINPGVGGYTF. The CDR3 nucleotides read TGTGCCAGTAGTATAAATCCGGGAGTCGGAGGCTACACCTTC. The variable domain in full, with the rest retrieved from reference TRBV19 and TRBJ1-2, is DGGITQSPKYLFRKEGQNVTLSCEQNLNHDAMYWYRQDPGQGLRLIYYSQIVNDFQKGDIAEGYSVSREKKESFPLTVTSAQKNPTAFYLCASSINPGVGGYTFGSGTRLTVV.

The chain recombines TRBV6-5 with TRBJ1-1; D might be TRBD1 (5 bases). Germline V CDR1 and CDR2: MNHEY, SVGAGI. The CDR3 has 13 residues. Trimming took 2 bases from V and 5 from J, leaving 9 bases between them. The CDR3 sequence is CASSYAGGTEAFF. The CDR3 DNA reads TGTGCCAGCAGTTACGCCGGGGGGACTGAAGCTTTCTTT.

The chain has TRBV6-5 and TRBJ1-5; TRBD1 aligns across 9 bases. The CDR3 sequence is 15 residues long. V was pared by 6 bases and J by 4 bases, with 7 bases of the junction left unmatched. Germline assignment: CDR1 MNHEY and CDR2 SVGAGI. CDR3 coding DNA: TGTGCCAGCAGGCCGGGACAGGGAGCTAATCAGCCCCAGCATTTT. It codes for CASRPGQGANQPQHF.

This clone was counted a single time. The chain is built from TRBV7-2 and TRBJ1-5, with D possibly TRBD1 on 6 matching bases. The CDR3 has 15 residues. Deletions cut 2 bases from V and 4 bases from J, with 12 bases between. From germline, CDR1 is SGHTA and CDR2 FQGNSA. CDR3 bases: TGTGCCAGCAGCTTAACAGGGCTTCTAAATCAGCCCCAGCATTTT. Residues: CASSLTGLLNQPQHF.